This TCR beta chain was identified during a study of cytomegalovirus exposure and HLA in healthy donors. The wider study: The platform used for the 120 validation repertoires matched that of the 500 to 850 first-cohort repertoires, a later analysis reported. General study findings and limits: In vitro work confirmed that a few CMV-associated chains recognize CMV antigens. Investigators reported over 150 TCR beta chains as tied to cytomegalovirus. According to reports, the classifier identified cytomegalovirus status with high specificity and sensitivity.

The data were produced by immunoSEQ multiplex PCR, yet TCRdb's version contains in-frame clones alone and is incomplete. The sample comprises roughly 180,000 clones, 86% of which are singletons, and about 7.2% rests with the top ten. Comment on this clone: The target antigen is unknown.

The CDR3 length is 15 residues. Sample: PBMCs. The clonotype was recovered from a man younger than 40 in good health and CMV-seropositive. The chain recombines TRBV21-1 with TRBJ2-7; the table's D call, TRBD1, was not checked against the DNA. TRBV21-1 is reported as a pseudogene. The CDR3 sequence: CASSGRQGGKYEQYF. The CDR3 DNA is TGTGCCAGCAGCGGACGACAGGGGGGCAAATACGAGCAGTACTTC.